These 25 T cell receptor beta chains came from one sample sequenced in a study of tumor-infiltrating lymphocytes in primary liver carcinoma. Unsorted whole blood supplied the blood RNA, and germline DNA was isolated too. Starting material of roughly 0.45 ug total RNA yielded TCR beta cDNA via a constant-region primer. Three nested multiplex PCR rounds, a slightly modified ARM-PCR method, built the TCR beta libraries. The study ran its first two PCR rounds for about 11 cycles each, using TRBV1-TRBV30 forward primers and a C-beta reverse primer. TCRdb ran MiXCR on the multiplex PCR reads and lists one entry per CDR3 protein. This sample has about 200,000 distinct CDR3 sequences, with 65% found just once. The sample taken for sequencing was peripheral blood. The receptors shown here come from a woman aged 60-75 years with primary liver carcinoma and hepatitis B virus infection.

Regarding this clonotype: A read error is possible here, since a much larger clone lies one base away. CDR3 sequence reads: CTSGKGSSYEQYF. CDR3 DNA sequence: TGTACCAGCGGGAAGGGTTCTAGCTACGAGCAGTACTTC. The rearrangement uses TRBV6-2 or TRBV6-3 and TRBJ2-7; TRBD2 matches at 7 bases. This CDR3 contains 13 residues. Germline CDR1 reads MNHEY; CDR2 reads SVGEGT.

This clonotype has a count of ten or more. The chain links TRBV29-1 to TRBJ2-2, with D hard to call. The CDR3 spans 13 residues. CDR1 and CDR2 from the germline V gene are SQVTM and ANQGSEA. Trimming pared 3 bases from V and 2 bases from J, leaving 7 bases between. The CDR3 loop is CSVDSTNTGELFF. The DNA for the CDR3 is TGCAGCGTTGATTCGACTAACACCGGGGAGCTGTTTTTT.

This clonotype was seen only a few times. The chain couples TRBV6-5 to TRBJ1-2; D ambiguous. Germline V gene data show CDR1 as MNHEY and CDR2 as SVGAGI. CDR3 length equals 12 residues. V gave up 10 bases and J gave up 12 bases, with 21 bases separating them. The CDR3 protein is CATLDLAAMHTF. The CDR3, as DNA: TGTGCCACCCTAGACCTTGCCGCAATGCACACCTTC.

About this clonotype: At one of its ends the junction is not consistent with the germline gene, which may arise from a read error. J is TRBJ2-7 and V is TRBV12-3 or TRBV12-4; 9 nucleotides align to TRBD2. This CDR3 comprises 13 residues. This CDR3 reads CASRGTSSYDQYF. The CDR3 DNA follows: TGTGCCAGCAGGGGGACTAGCAGCTACGACCAGTACTTC.

Points on this clonotype: A much larger clone lies a single base off, so this may be a read error. The V call is TRBV30, the J call TRBJ2-1; D perhaps matches TRBD2 (6 bases). From germline, CDR1 is GTSNPN and CDR2 SVGIG (reference sequence). This CDR3 comprises 13 residues. In nucleotides, the CDR3 is TGTGCCTGGAGTGCGGGACTCTACAATGAGCAGCTCTTC. This encodes CAWSAGLYNEQLF.

Only a few counts were recorded for this clonotype. This chain links TRBV28 with TRBJ2-3; 14 bases fit TRBD2. V lost 5 bases, J lost 5 bases, and 6 bases stayed unmatched. Germline V gene data show CDR1 as MDHEN and CDR2 as SYDVKM. This CDR3 spans 16 amino acids. The CDR3 loop is CASSPGLAGGLDTQYF. CDR3 nucleotide sequence: TGTGCCAGCAGTCCAGGACTAGCGGGAGGTCTAGATACGCAGTATTTT.

As regards this clonotype: The germline gene is not matched at one end of the junction; a read error may be the cause. The chain combines TRBV28 with TRBJ2-5; 8 bases map to TRBD2. Germline CDR1 reads MDHEN; CDR2 reads SYDVKM. CDR3 size: 13 residues. The DNA of the CDR3 is TGTACCAGCAGTTTAGCGGGACAAGAGACCCAGTACTTC. Amino acid sequence: CTSSLAGQETQYF.

In its sample, this clonotype was seen many times. The rearrangement uses TRBV10-3 and TRBJ2-3; 10 bases map to TRBD1. J gave up 4 bases and V 6 bases, and 4 bases lay outside the gene matches. Germline assignment: CDR1 ENHRY and CDR2 SYGVKD. The CDR3 is 14 amino acids. The CDR3 loop reads CAISAGTGADTQYF. DNA of the CDR3: TGTGCCATCAGCGCCGGGACAGGGGCAGATACGCAGTATTTT.

This clonotype was counted only a few times. The chain uses TRBV5-4 and TRBJ2-1; D is unclear. Trimming left V 9 bases short and J 5 bases short, with 15 bases between. Germline V gene sequence: CDR1 SGHNT, CDR2 YYREEE (reference sequence). The CDR3 spans 13 residues. CDR3 nucleotides: TGTGCCATCAGGAGACTGGTAGACAATGAGCAGTTCTTC. Translated: CAIRRLVDNEQFF.

On this clonotype itself: This sequence may be a read error, since a much larger clone differs from it by one base. The CDR3 is CASNRTGTGGSFGELFF. The CDR3 bases are TGTGCCAGCAATCGAACCGGGACAGGGGGCTCTTTCGGGGAGCTGTTTTTT. This rearrangement joins TRBV5-5 to TRBJ2-2; 12 bases agree with TRBD1. Germline trimming cut 6 bases from V and 7 bases from J; bases unmatched to any gene: 13. The length of the CDR3 is 17 residues. Germline V gives CDR1 SGHKS, CDR2 YYEKEE (reference sequence).

Worth noting for this clonotype: It may be a read error: a sequence one base away is much more abundant. This rearrangement joins TRBV4-1 to TRBJ1-5, with 7 bases that match TRBD1. The trim removed 3 bases at V and 0 bases at J, leaving 8 bases unmatched. The CDR3 extends over 17 amino acids. The germline gives CDR1 MGHRA, CDR2 YSYEKL. CDR3 sequence: CASSHAKGAYSNQPQHF. CDR3 in DNA: TGCGCCAGCAGCCACGCGAAGGGGGCTTATAGCAATCAGCCCCAGCATTTT.

Note on this clonotype: One end of the junction varies from germline; a read error may be responsible. The chain joins TRBV11-2 to TRBJ1-1, with TRBD1 identical over 10 bases. Germline V CDR1 and CDR2: SGHAT, FQNNGV. There are 15 residues in the CDR3. CDR3: CACSSWTGGVTESFF. The CDR3 nucleotides read TGTGCCTGCAGCTCCTGGACAGGGGGAGTGACTGAATCTTTCTTT.

The chain employs TRBV7-9 and TRBJ2-3, with TRBD2 matching 7 bases. Germline V lookup: CDR1 SEHNR, CDR2 FQNEAQ (reference sequence). Trimming at V came to 10 bases and at J to 2 bases, leaving 6 bases not matched to a gene. This CDR3 is 13 amino acids long. As DNA, the CDR3 is TGTGCCACCCCGACTAGCCACACAGATACGCAGTATTTT. Amino acid sequence: CATPTSHTDTQYF.

A single count supports this clonotype. The chain joins TRBV20-1 to TRBJ1-2, with a possible D match to TRBD1 (6 bases). The CDR3 contains 16 residues. CDR1 DFQATT and CDR2 SNEGSKA come from the germline V gene (reference sequence). The V and J ends lost 0 bases and 3 bases respectively, with 17 bases between them. CDR3 DNA: TGCAGTGCTAGAGATCTCGGGGGCGGGGGGTACTATGGCTACACCTTC. It codes for CSARDLGGGGYYGYTF.

The V and J genes are TRBV11-3 and TRBJ2-3; D is possibly TRBD1 (6 bases). V was pared by 4 bases and J by 8 bases, with 22 bases between. The CDR3 sequence is 16 residues long. CDR1 is SGHNT, CDR2 YENEEA, per germline. CDR3 loop: CASSSKGYWDIVTQYF. The DNA for the CDR3 is TGTGCCAGCAGCTCCAAGGGGTATTGGGACATAGTTACGCAGTATTTT.

As to this clonotype: A read error may explain this, as a much larger clone is one base away. The rearrangement uses TRBV10-1 and TRBJ1-1, with 10 bases fitting TRBD1. There are 16 residues in the CDR3. The germline gives CDR1 WNHNN, CDR2 SYGVQD (reference sequence). The CDR3 nucleotides are TGCGCCAGCAGTTCCGTCCCGGGACAGGGGAAAACTGAAGCTCTCTTT. Protein product: CASSSVPGQGKTEALF.

This clonotype has just a few counts. The genes are TRBV7-8 and TRBJ2-7, with 12 bases lining up with TRBD2. The CDR3 contains 14 residues. V was pared by 11 bases and J by 4 bases, with 9 bases of the junction left unmatched. The germline V gene encodes CDR1 SGHVS and CDR2 FQNEAQ. CDR3 protein: CACRATSGSYEQYF. The DNA of the CDR3 is TGTGCCTGCCGGGCGACTAGCGGGAGTTACGAGCAGTACTTC.

Comments on this clonotype: This may be a read error: a much more frequent sequence differs by one nucleotide. The chain couples TRBV12-3 or TRBV12-4 to TRBJ1-1, with D possibly matching TRBD1 (6 bases). CDR3 size: 14 residues. The CDR3 DNA reads as TGTGCCAGCAGTTCCCGCCAGGGGAGGACTGAAGTTTTCTTT. This codes for CASSSRQGRTEVFF.

Remarks on this clonotype: A much larger clonotype is one base distant, so this may be a read error. The rearrangement uses TRBV13 and TRBJ1-2; possible D gene TRBD1, 5 bases. This CDR3 is 16 amino acids long. Germline V lookup: CDR1 PRHDT, CDR2 FYEKMQ (reference sequence). V gave up 0 bases and J gave up 6 bases, with 17 bases separating them. CDR3 residues: CASSLGGATPPDGYTF. CDR3 coding DNA: TGTGCCAGCAGCTTAGGCGGGGCCACCCCCCCGGATGGCTACACCTTC.

Turning to this clonotype: It may be a read error: a sequence one base away is much more abundant. The rearrangement joins TRBV6-1 to TRBJ2-2; TRBD1 agrees at 8 bases. The CDR3 spans 15 residues. Germline V gives CDR1 MNHNS, CDR2 SASEGT. This CDR3 reads CASSESGQGTGEPFF. The CDR3 DNA is TGTGCCAGCAGTGAAAGTGGACAGGGTACCGGGGAGCCGTTTTTT.

This rearrangement joins TRBV6-5 to TRBJ1-3; D unclear. The V gene's germline CDR1 is MNHEY and CDR2 SVGAGI. Trimming took 0 bases from V and 7 from J, leaving 19 bases between them. CDR3 length equals 17 residues. The CDR3 here is CASSYSLQVAIGNTIYF. The DNA of the CDR3 is TGTGCCAGCAGTTACTCGCTGCAGGTAGCAATTGGTAACACCATATATTTT.

A remark on this clonotype: Germline and junction disagree at one end, which may indicate a read error. The rearrangement uses TRBV11-1 and TRBJ2-7; D is possibly TRBD1 (6 bases). In germline, CDR1 is SGHAT, CDR2 FQDESV (reference sequence). This CDR3 has 15 amino acids. Here the CDR3 reads CSSSLGGLLKGEQYF. As DNA, the CDR3 is TGTTCCAGCAGCTTAGGGGGTCTCCTAAAGGGGGAGCAGTACTTC.

This rearrangement joins TRBV6-1 to TRBJ2-3, with D possibly called TRBD1 or TRBD2 (5 bases each). Germline V gene sequence: CDR1 MNHNS, CDR2 SASEGT. The V and J ends lost 6 bases and 5 bases respectively, with 24 bases between them. The CDR3 is made up of 17 amino acids. CDR3 loop: CASRGDGEPIAGDTQYF. CDR3 bases: TGTGCCAGCAGGGGGGACGGGGAGCCCATCGCAGGAGATACGCAGTATTTT.

Concerning this clonotype: The junction shows a germline mismatch at one end, possibly a read error. The CDR3 DNA reads TGTGCCAGCAGCGGTTCACAGGAGGCAAACACTCAGTACTTC. Translation: CASSGSQEANTQYF. The V call is TRBV28, the J call TRBJ2-4; the D call may be TRBD1 or TRBD2 (5 bases each). Germline loops: CDR1 MDHEN, CDR2 SYDVKM. This CDR3 has 14 amino acids.

In regard to this clonotype: A read error is possible here, since a much larger clone lies one base away. The rearrangement joins TRBV7-8 to TRBJ1-5; 8 bases are a match to TRBD1. CDR3 length: 14 residues. Unmatched junction bases numbered 7, after V lost 7 bases and J lost 5 bases. Germline V gene sequence: CDR1 SGHVS, CDR2 FQNEAQ. Here the CDR3 DNA reads TGTGCCAGCAACTCAGACAGGGGTCATCAGCCCCAGCATTTT. Encoded protein: CASNSDRGHQPQHF.